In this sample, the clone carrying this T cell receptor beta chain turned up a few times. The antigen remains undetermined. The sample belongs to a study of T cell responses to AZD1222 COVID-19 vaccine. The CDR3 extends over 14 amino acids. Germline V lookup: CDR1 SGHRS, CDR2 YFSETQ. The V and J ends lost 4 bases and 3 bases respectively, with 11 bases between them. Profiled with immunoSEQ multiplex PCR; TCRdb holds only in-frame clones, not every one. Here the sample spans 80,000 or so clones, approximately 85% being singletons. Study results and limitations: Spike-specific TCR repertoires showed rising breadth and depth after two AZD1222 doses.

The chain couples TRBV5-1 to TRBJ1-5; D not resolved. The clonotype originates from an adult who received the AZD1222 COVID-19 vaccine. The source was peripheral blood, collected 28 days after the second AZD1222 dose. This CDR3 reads CASSPGPPNQPQHF. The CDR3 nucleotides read TGCGCCAGCAGCCCTGGACCTCCCAATCAGCCCCAGCATTTT.